The rows below give T cell receptor beta chains drawn from one sample of a study of CD8 T cells in Susac syndrome. TCRdb re-derived calls from the immunoSEQ multiplex PCR reads in MiXCR, one entry per CDR3 protein. The sample gives hundreds of thousands of distinct CDR3 sequences, roughly 96% of which show up once; roughly 0.1% is in the top ten. Sample: CD4+ T cells from PBMCs. The receptor source for this set is a human donor with multiple sclerosis. CDR3s include the opening cysteine and the closing phenylalanine or tryptophan. Each record gives: J gene, clone size, V gene, CDR3 protein. Expanded clones are given a class, and other clones once, few, many or no size at all.

TRBJ1-2	NA	TRBV29-1	CSATGGTGHGYTF
TRBJ2-1	NA	TRBV20-1	CSASFRASGGFEQFF
TRBJ2-7	NA	TRBV15	CATSRGTRADEQYF
TRBJ2-3	NA	TRBV2	CASSERARPSTDTQYF
TRBJ2-4	NA	TRBV20-1	CSATLAGGAKNIQYF
TRBJ2-7	NA	TRBV2	CASTDGTYEQYF
TRBJ1-2	NA	TRBV19	CASSTAGTAYGYTF
TRBJ1-2	NA	TRBV20-1	CSASEGGGYGYTF
TRBJ2-1	NA	TRBV6-6	CASTPEGGLGSNEQFF
TRBJ1-6	once	TRBV2	CASLREHNSPLHF